The 17 T cell receptor beta chains below come from one sample, sequenced in a study of blood T cell repertoires in COVID-19. Method: immunoSEQ multiplex PCR; TCRdb's copy keeps in-frame clones and lacks some. The sample comprises about 20,000 clones, approximately 88% of which are singletons, and around 6% rests with the top ten. The sample comprised peripheral blood. The receptor source for this set is a human donor in a cohort sampled during active COVID-19.

The gene calls are TRBV2 and TRBJ1-1, with a weak D call TRBD1 (6 bases). V gave up 4 bases and J gave up 5 bases, with 17 bases separating them. Germline V gene lookup returns CDR1 SNHLY and CDR2 FYNNEI. The CDR3 sequence is 15 residues long. The chain's CDR3 is CASSVTGTPGTEAFF. Here the CDR3 DNA reads TGTGCCAGCAGTGTGACAGGAACGCCGGGTACTGAAGCTTTCTTT. The whole variable domain, remainder taken from reference TRBV2 and TRBJ1-1, is EPEVTQTPSHQVTQMGQEVILRCVPISNHLYFYWYRQILGQKVEFLVSFYNNEISEKSEIFDDQFSVERPDGSNFTLKIRSTKLEDSAMYFCASSVTGTPGTEAFFGQGTRLTVV.

The J gene is TRBJ2-7, the V gene TRBV5-6; possibly TRBD1 for D (6 bases). CDR1 SGHDT and CDR2 YYEEEE come from the germline V gene. The CDR3 has 14 residues. V lost 6 bases to trimming and J lost 0 bases, with 13 bases between them. The CDR3 loop reads CASTLGGPSYEQYF. DNA for the CDR3: TGTGCCAGCACCCTAGGGGGACCCTCCTACGAGCAGTACTTC. Supplemented by reference TRBV5-6 and TRBJ2-7, the full variable domain reads DAGVTQSPTHLIKTRGQQVTLRCSPKSGHDTVSWYQQALGQGPQFIFQYYEEEERQRGNFPDRFSGHQFPNYSSELNVNALLLGDSALYLCASTLGGPSYEQYFGPGTRLTVT.

This clone was observed once. This chain joins TRBV2 and TRBJ2-6, with D possibly matching TRBD2 (6 bases). This CDR3 is built from 17 residues. CDR1 SNHLY and CDR2 FYNNEI come from the germline V gene. V shed 7 bases and J shed 1 base, with 17 bases lying between them. CDR3 coding DNA: TGTGCCAGCAATCGGGGGAGATTAGGTTCTGGGGCCAACGTCCTGACTTTC. This gives the protein CASNRGRLGSGANVLTF.

This clone was found once. The V and J genes are TRBV9 and TRBJ2-1; the D is unclear. This CDR3 is built from 15 residues. The germline V and J ends were trimmed by 0 bases and 9 bases, with 16 bases remaining between them. In germline, CDR1 is SGDLS, CDR2 YYNGEE. The CDR3 spells CASSVEIASLGEQFF. The CDR3 DNA follows: TGTGCCAGCAGCGTAGAGATAGCCTCCCTGGGTGAGCAGTTCTTC.

The chain is built from TRBV24-1 and TRBJ1-1, with 12 positions matching TRBD1. The CDR3 sequence is 15 residues long. Germline-derived CDR1 and CDR2 are KGHDR and SFDVKD. The ends lost 2 bases at V and 7 bases at J; junction bases unmatched: 4. CDR3 coding DNA: TGTGCCACCAGTGATTCGGGGACAGGGGGCATTGAAGCTTTCTTT. Protein sequence: CATSDSGTGGIEAFF.

V and J are TRBV6-5 and TRBJ1-6, with D perhaps matching TRBD1 (6 bases). CDR1 MNHEY and CDR2 SVGAGI come from the germline V gene. V was shortened by 6 bases and J by 8 bases, with 17 bases between the two germline ends. This CDR3 is 15 amino acids long. CDR3 amino acids: CASSFQGWADSPLHF. CDR3 DNA sequence: TGTGCCAGCAGCTTCCAGGGGTGGGCGGATTCACCCCTCCACTTT.

The chain links TRBV19 to TRBJ1-2; 7 nucleotides line up with TRBD1. Germline-derived CDR1 and CDR2 are LNHDA and SQIVND (reference sequence). J lost 3 bases, V lost 6 bases, and 10 bases had no gene match. The CDR3 totals 15 residues. This chain's CDR3 is CASSKKTGADYGYTF. The CDR3 region has the DNA TGTGCCAGTAGCAAAAAAACAGGGGCCGACTATGGCTACACCTTC.

This clone was found once. This chain links TRBV12-3 or TRBV12-4 with TRBJ1-1, with unresolved D. Trimming left V 3 bases short and J 4 bases short, with 9 bases between. The CDR3 runs 13 residues. The CDR3 region is CASSFEEFTEAFF. Here the CDR3 DNA reads TGTGCCAGCAGTTTCGAGGAATTCACTGAAGCTTTCTTT.

The V call is TRBV20-1, the J call TRBJ2-7; D uncertain. Trimming took off 3 bases at V and 2 bases at J, with 8 bases between the two ends. The CDR3 sequence is 12 residues long. CDR1 DFQATT and CDR2 SNEGSKA come from the germline V gene (reference sequence). CDR3 sequence reads: CSASDPAYEQYF. CDR3 coding DNA: TGCAGTGCTAGTGACCCCGCCTACGAGCAGTACTTC.

This clone was picked up a small number of times. V usage is TRBV2 and J usage is TRBJ1-5, with D uncertain. Trimming left V 8 bases short and J 1 base short, with 12 bases between. Germline V gene sequence: CDR1 SNHLY, CDR2 FYNNEI. This CDR3 has 14 residues. CDR3 DNA sequence: TGTGCCAGCGCTGGTAGTCAAAGCAATCAGCCCCAGCATTTT. Protein: CASAGSQSNQPQHF.

This clone occurred a few times. The rearrangement joins TRBV29-1 to TRBJ2-7, with TRBD2 as a possible D gene (5 bases). Trimming cost V 1 base and J 0 bases, with 7 bases left between them. The CDR3 extends over 13 amino acids. Per germline, CDR1 SQVTM and CDR2 ANQGSEA. The CDR3 region has the DNA TGCAGCGTTGAAGGGCGGGCCTCCTACGAGCAGTACTTC. Translating it yields CSVEGRASYEQYF.

The J gene is TRBJ1-4, the V gene TRBV5-6; D is possibly TRBD1 (5 bases). The CDR3 totals 15 residues. Germline-derived CDR1 and CDR2 are SGHDT and YYEEEE. The V end was cut by 2 bases, the J end by 7 bases, with 15 bases between. The chain's CDR3 is CASSLFRDTGEKLFF. The CDR3 nucleotides are TGTGCCAGCAGCTTATTCAGGGATACGGGTGAAAAACTGTTTTTT. The full variable domain, rest sourced from reference TRBV5-6 and TRBJ1-4, is DAGVTQSPTHLIKTRGQQVTLRCSPKSGHDTVSWYQQALGQGPQFIFQYYEEEERQRGNFPDRFSGHQFPNYSSELNVNALLLGDSALYLCASSLFRDTGEKLFFGSGTQLSVL.

This rearrangement joins TRBV28 to TRBJ1-2; 10 bases match TRBD1. The CDR3 runs to 12 residues. Germline-derived CDR1 and CDR2 are MDHEN and SYDVKM. Germline trimming cut 8 bases from V and 6 bases from J; bases unmatched to any gene: 3. The CDR3 sequence is CASGTGDDGYTF. In DNA, the CDR3 is TGTGCCAGCGGGACAGGGGATGATGGCTACACCTTC.

This chain uses TRBV28 with TRBJ1-4; 9 bases align to TRBD1. Germline V CDR1 and CDR2: MDHEN, SYDVKM. CDR3 length: 16 residues. The V and J ends lost 4 bases and 6 bases, in that order; junction bases with no gene match: 9. The CDR3 loop reads CASSSRDREADEKLFF. CDR3 nucleotides: TGTGCCAGCAGTTCGCGGGACAGGGAGGCTGATGAAAAACTGTTTTTT.

The V gene is TRBV19, the J gene TRBJ2-7; D is perhaps TRBD2 (6 bases). CDR3 length: 14 amino acids. V was clipped by 3 bases and J by 5 bases, with 14 bases between them. Germline V gives CDR1 LNHDA, CDR2 SQIVND (reference sequence). The CDR3: CASSMEGQGNEQYF. The CDR3 bases are TGTGCCAGTAGTATGGAGGGGCAAGGCAACGAGCAGTACTTC.

This clone was seen only a few times. The rearrangement uses TRBV9 and TRBJ2-5; 11 bases align to TRBD2. The CDR3 is 15 residues long. The J segment lost 1 base and the V segment lost 4 bases, leaving 3 bases of the junction unmatched. Germline-derived CDR1 and CDR2 are SGDLS and YYNGEE. CDR3 coding DNA: TGTGCCAGCAGCTGGGGACTAGCGGCCCAAGAGACCCAGTACTTC. Residues: CASSWGLAAQETQYF.

By its share, this clone is medium-sized (0.01 to 0.1%). In DNA, the CDR3 is TGTGCCAGCAGCTTAGGAGGGACAGGGGAGGGTTCACCCCTCCACTTT. It encodes CASSLGGTGEGSPLHF. This chain uses TRBV7-3 with TRBJ1-6; the match to TRBD1 covers 10 bases. From germline, CDR1 is SGHTA and CDR2 FQGTGA. The CDR3 is 16 residues long. V was clipped by 2 bases and J by 9 bases; unmatched bases: 7.